Shown below are 10 T cell receptor beta chains from a single sample sequenced in a study of T cell responses to AZD1222 COVID-19 vaccine. Libraries were prepared by immunoSEQ multiplex PCR; TCRdb keeps only in-frame clonotypes and omits some of them. The repertoire includes about 120,000 clones, around 94% of them detected once, and approximately 3.1% sits in the top ten. The sequences come from peripheral blood, collected on day 0 of AZD1222 vaccination. These receptors were taken from an adult in good health.

V usage is TRBV19 and J usage is TRBJ1-2; TRBD1 matches 7 bases. The CDR3 extends over 15 amino acids. Germline V CDR1 and CDR2: LNHDA, SQIVND (reference sequence). Germline trimming cut 4 bases from V and 5 bases from J; bases unmatched to any gene: 10. CDR3 sequence: CASSTWGQQSYGYTF. DNA of the CDR3: TGTGCCAGTAGTACCTGGGGACAGCAGAGTTATGGCTACACCTTC.

This sequence joins TRBV2 and TRBJ2-2; the D call may be TRBD1 or TRBD2 (5 bases each). The germline gives CDR1 SNHLY, CDR2 FYNNEI. Between the trimmed V and J ends, which lost 6 bases and 2 bases, there was a span of 13 bases. The CDR3 is 15 amino acids. This CDR3 is CASREGSLNTGELFF. DNA of the CDR3: TGTGCCAGCAGAGAGGGGTCCCTCAACACCGGGGAGCTGTTTTTT.

Only a few counts were recorded for this clone. This chain connects TRBV18 to TRBJ1-5, with D tentatively TRBD1 (5 bases). The CDR3 extends over 13 amino acids. Germline V CDR1 and CDR2: KGHSH, LQKENI. V was cut by 6 bases and J by 5 bases, with 11 bases left in between. The CDR3 DNA reads as TGTGCCAGCTCTCCCCAGGGTCATCAGCCCCAGCATTTT. Amino acids: CASSPQGHQPQHF. Full variable domain (rest looked up from reference TRBV18 and TRBJ1-5): NAGVMQNPRHLVRRRGQEARLRCSPMKGHSHVYWYRQLPEEGLKFMVYLQKENIIDESGMPKERFSAEFPKEGPSILRIQQVVRGDSAAYFCASSPQGHQPQHFGDGTRLSIL.

This rearrangement joins TRBV25-1 to TRBJ1-2; D perhaps matches TRBD1 (5 bases). V was trimmed by 2 bases and J by 2 bases, leaving 12 bases between them. Per the germline V gene, CDR1 is MGHDK and CDR2 is SYGVNS. This CDR3 contains 15 residues. The CDR3 DNA follows: TGTGCCAGCAGTGAAGTGGGGGGTTGGAACTATGGCTACACCTTC. Its protein is CASSEVGGWNYGYTF.

Here the CDR3 DNA reads TGTGCCAGCAGTTTTCTCCTCGGACAGGGGGCCTCCGAGCAGTACTTC. Amino acids: CASSFLLGQGASEQYF. The genes are TRBV27 and TRBJ2-7; 11 bases fit TRBD1. Germline trimming cut 3 bases from V and 6 bases from J; bases unmatched to any gene: 10. From germline, CDR1 is MNHEY and CDR2 SMNVEV (reference sequence). CDR3 size: 16 residues.

This chain joins TRBV29-1 and TRBJ2-7, with D tentatively TRBD1 (6 bases). The CDR3 spans 15 residues. Per germline, CDR1 SQVTM and CDR2 ANQGSEA. Trimming shortened V by 4 bases and J by 0 bases, and 16 bases separated the two germline ends. This CDR3 is CSVVARQASSYEQYF. The CDR3 DNA is TGCAGCGTTGTGGCTCGACAGGCAAGCTCCTACGAGCAGTACTTC.

The V gene is TRBV15, the J gene TRBJ2-7, with 7 positions matching TRBD1. Trimming took 0 bases from V and 4 from J; bases not matched to a gene: 12. From germline, CDR1 is LNHNV and CDR2 YYDKDF (reference sequence). This CDR3 is 17 amino acids long. The DNA for the CDR3 is TGTGCCACCAGCAGAGATCTCATCAGGGGGTCATATTACGAGCAGTACTTC. Residues: CATSRDLIRGSYYEQYF.

The chain uses TRBV28 and TRBJ2-7; D possibly matches TRBD1 or TRBD2 (6 bases each). Germline assignment: CDR1 MDHEN and CDR2 SYDVKM. Trimming took off 6 bases at V and 1 base at J, with 13 bases between the two ends. CDR3 size: 14 residues. The CDR3 DNA reads as TGTGCCAGCAGCTTCCCGGGGGCGTCCTACGAGCAGTACTTC. It codes for CASSFPGASYEQYF.

This clone was found a few times. The chain employs TRBV6-6 and TRBJ2-7, with D possibly TRBD1 on 6 matching bases. The germline V and J ends were trimmed by 6 bases and 0 bases, with 18 bases remaining between them. CDR1 is MNHNY and CDR2 is SVGAGI in the germline V gene (reference sequence). The CDR3 has 16 residues. The CDR3 here is CASRPPQGMSSYEQYF. The CDR3, as DNA: TGTGCCAGCAGACCCCCGCAGGGGATGAGCTCCTACGAGCAGTACTTC.

The V and J genes are TRBV27 and TRBJ2-3; D might be TRBD2 (6 bases). This CDR3 is 16 amino acids long. V was clipped by 8 bases and J by 2 bases, with 20 bases between them. Germline CDR1 is MNHEY and CDR2 is SMNVEV (reference sequence). This CDR3 is CASGPLPGTPTDTQYF. As DNA, the CDR3 is TGTGCCAGCGGCCCTCTGCCCGGGACTCCCACAGATACGCAGTATTTT.